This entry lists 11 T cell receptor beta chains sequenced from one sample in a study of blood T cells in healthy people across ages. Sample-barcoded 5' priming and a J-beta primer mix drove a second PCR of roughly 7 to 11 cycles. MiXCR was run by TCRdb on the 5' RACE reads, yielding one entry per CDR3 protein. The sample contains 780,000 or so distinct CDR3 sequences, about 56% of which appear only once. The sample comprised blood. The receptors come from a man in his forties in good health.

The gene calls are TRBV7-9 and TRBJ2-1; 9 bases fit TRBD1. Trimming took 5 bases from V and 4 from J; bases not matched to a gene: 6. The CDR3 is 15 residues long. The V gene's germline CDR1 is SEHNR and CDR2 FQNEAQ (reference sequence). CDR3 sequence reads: CASSPTGGIYNEQFF. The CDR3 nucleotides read TGTGCCAGCAGCCCTACAGGGGGCATATACAATGAGCAGTTCTTC.

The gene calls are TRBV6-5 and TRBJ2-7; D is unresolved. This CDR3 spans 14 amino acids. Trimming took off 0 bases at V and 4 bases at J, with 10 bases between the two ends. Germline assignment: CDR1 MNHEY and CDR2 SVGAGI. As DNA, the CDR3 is TGTGCCAGCAGTTACTCGGCAGGTGGTTACGAGCAGTACTTC. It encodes CASSYSAGGYEQYF.

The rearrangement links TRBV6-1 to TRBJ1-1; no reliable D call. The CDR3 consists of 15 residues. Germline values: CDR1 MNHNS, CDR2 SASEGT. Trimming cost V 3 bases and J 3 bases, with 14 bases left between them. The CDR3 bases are TGTGCCAGCAGTGACCGGGGAGGGCGGGACACTGAAGCTTTCTTT. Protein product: CASSDRGGRDTEAFF.

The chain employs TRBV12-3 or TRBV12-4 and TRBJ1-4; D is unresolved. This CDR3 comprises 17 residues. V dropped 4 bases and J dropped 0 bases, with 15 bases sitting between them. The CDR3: CASSSLGLASTNEKLFF. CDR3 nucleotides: TGTGCCAGCAGTTCATTGGGTCTCGCCTCAACTAATGAAAAACTGTTTTTT.

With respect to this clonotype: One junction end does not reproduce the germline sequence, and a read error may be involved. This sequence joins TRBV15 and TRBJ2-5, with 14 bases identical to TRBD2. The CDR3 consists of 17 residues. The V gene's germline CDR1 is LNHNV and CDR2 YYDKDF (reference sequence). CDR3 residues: CATSTTTSGRGSEAQYF. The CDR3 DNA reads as TGTGCCACCAGCACGACGACTAGCGGGAGGGGGTCAGAGGCCCAGTACTTC.

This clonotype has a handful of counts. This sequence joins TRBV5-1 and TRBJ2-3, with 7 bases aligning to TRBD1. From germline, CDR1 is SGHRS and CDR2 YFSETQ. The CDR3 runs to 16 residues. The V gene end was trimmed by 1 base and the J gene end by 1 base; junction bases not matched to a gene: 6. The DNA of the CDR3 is TGCGCCAGCAGCTTGATAAGGGACAGAGGCACAGATACGCAGTATTTT. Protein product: CASSLIRDRGTDTQYF.

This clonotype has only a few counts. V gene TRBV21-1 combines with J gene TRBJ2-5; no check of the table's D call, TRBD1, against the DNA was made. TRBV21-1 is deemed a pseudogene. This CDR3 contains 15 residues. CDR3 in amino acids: CASSKPGTPRETQYF. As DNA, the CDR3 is TGTGCCAGCAGCAAACCCGGGACACCCCGAGAGACCCAGTACTTC.

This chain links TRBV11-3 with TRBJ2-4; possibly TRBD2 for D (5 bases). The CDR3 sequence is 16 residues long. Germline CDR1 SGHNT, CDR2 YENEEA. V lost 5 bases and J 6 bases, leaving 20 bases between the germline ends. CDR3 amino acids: CASSRQNLAKGNIQYF. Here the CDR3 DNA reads TGTGCCAGCAGCAGGCAGAACCTAGCCAAGGGAAACATTCAGTACTTC.

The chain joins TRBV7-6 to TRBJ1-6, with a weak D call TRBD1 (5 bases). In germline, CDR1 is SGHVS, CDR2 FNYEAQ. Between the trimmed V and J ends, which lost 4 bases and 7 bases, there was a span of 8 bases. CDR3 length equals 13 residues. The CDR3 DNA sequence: TGTGCCAGCAGCTCATGGACAAATTCACCCCTCCACTTT. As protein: CASSSWTNSPLHF.

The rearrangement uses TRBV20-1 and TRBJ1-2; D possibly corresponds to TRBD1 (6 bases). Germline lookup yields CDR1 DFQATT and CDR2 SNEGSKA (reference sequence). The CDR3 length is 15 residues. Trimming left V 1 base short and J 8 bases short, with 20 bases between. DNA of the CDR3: TGCAGTGCTAGAGGGGGGCGCAGGGAACGCGGCGGCTACACCTTC. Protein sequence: CSARGGRRERGGYTF.

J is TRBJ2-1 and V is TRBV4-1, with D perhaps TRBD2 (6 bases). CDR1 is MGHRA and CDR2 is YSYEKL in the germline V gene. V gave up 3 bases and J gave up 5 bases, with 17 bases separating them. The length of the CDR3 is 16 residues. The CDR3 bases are TGCGCCAGCAGCCAGGGGGGTCCGGGGTTCGACAATGAGCAGTTCTTC. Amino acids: CASSQGGPGFDNEQFF.